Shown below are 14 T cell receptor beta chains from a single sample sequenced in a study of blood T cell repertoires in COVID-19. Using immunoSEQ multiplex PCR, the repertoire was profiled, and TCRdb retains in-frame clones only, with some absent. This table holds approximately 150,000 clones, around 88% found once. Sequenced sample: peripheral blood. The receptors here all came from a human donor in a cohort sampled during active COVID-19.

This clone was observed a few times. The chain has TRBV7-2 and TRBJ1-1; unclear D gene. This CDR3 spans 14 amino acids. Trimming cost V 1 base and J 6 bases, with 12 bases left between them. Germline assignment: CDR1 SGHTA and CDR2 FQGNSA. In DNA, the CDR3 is TGTGCCAGCAGCTTAGACAGAATGTCCGCTGAAGCTTTCTTT. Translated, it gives CASSLDRMSAEAFF. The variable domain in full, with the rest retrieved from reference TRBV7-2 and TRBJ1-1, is GAGVSQSPSNKVTEKGKDVELRCDPISGHTALYWYRQSLGQGLEFLIYFQGNSAPDKSGLPSDRFSAERTGGSVSTLTIQRTQQEDSAVYLCASSLDRMSAEAFFGQGTRLTVV.

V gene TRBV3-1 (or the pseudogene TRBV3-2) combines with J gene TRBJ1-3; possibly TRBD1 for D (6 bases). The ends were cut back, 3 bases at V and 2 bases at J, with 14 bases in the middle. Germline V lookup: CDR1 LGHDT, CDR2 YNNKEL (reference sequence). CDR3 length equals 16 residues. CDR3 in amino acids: CASSQGPTGTGNTIYF. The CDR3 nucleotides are TGTGCCAGCAGCCAGGGTCCTACAGGGACTGGAAACACCATATATTTT.

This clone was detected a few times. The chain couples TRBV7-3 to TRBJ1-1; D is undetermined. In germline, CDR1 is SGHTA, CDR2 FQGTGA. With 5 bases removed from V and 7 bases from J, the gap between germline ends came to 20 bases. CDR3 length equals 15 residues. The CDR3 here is CASSASPGWSSEAFF. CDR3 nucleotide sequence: TGTGCCAGCAGCGCCTCCCCGGGGTGGTCTAGTGAAGCTTTCTTT.

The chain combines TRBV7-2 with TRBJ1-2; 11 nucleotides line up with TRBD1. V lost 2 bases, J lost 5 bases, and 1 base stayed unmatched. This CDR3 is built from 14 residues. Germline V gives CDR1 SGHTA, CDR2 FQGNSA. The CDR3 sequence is CASSLRDRGYGYTF. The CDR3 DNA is TGTGCCAGCAGCTTAAGGGACAGGGGGTATGGCTACACCTTC. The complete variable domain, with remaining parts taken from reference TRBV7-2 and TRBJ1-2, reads GAGVSQSPSNKVTEKGKDVELRCDPISGHTALYWYRQSLGQGLEFLIYFQGNSAPDKSGLPSDRFSAERTGGSVSTLTIQRTQQEDSAVYLCASSLRDRGYGYTFGSGTRLTVV.

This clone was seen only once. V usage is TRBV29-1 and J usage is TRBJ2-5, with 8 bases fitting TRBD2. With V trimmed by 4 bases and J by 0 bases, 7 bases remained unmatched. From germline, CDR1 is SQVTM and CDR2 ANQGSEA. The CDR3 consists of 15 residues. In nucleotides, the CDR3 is TGCAGCGTTGTCCCCCGCGGGGGGAACCAAGAGACCCAGTACTTC. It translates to CSVVPRGGNQETQYF.

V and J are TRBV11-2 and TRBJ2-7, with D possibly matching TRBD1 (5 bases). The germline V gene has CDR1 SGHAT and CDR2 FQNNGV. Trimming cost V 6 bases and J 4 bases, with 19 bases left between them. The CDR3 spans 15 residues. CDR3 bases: TGTGCCAGCAGAAAGACGCAGGGCGGTTCTTACGAGCAGTACTTC. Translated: CASRKTQGGSYEQYF. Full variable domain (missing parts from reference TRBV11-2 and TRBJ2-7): EAGVAQSPRYKIIEKRQSVAFWCNPISGHATLYWYQQILGQGPKLLIQFQNNGVVDDSQLPKDRFSAERLKGVDSTLKIQPAKLEDSAVYLCASRKTQGGSYEQYFGPGTRLTVT.

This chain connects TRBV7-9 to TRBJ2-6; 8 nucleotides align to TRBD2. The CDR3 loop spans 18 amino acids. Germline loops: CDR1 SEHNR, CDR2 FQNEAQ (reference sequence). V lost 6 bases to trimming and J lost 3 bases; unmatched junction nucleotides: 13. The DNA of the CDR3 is TGTGCCAGCAGTCCCAGGGGTCAGGGACTAGGTGGGGCCAACGTCCTGACTTTC. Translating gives CASSPRGQGLGGANVLTF. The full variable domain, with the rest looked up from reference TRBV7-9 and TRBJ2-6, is DTGVSQNPRHKITKRGQNVTFRCDPISEHNRLYWYRQTLGQGPEFLTYFQNEAQLEKSRLLSDRFSAERPKGSFSTLEIQRTEQGDSAMYLCASSPRGQGLGGANVLTFGAGSRLTVL.

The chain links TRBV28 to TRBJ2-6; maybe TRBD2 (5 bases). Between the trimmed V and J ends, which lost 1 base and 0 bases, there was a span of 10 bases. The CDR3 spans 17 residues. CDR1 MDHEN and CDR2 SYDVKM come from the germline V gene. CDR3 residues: CASSLYGLHSGANVLTF. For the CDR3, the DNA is TGTGCCAGCAGTTTATATGGACTGCACTCTGGGGCCAACGTCCTGACTTTC.

CDR3: CASSRGGSDTQYF. DNA for the CDR3: TGTGCCAGCAGCAGAGGGGGCTCAGATACGCAGTATTTT. The chain uses TRBV7-3 and TRBJ2-3; 7 bases fit TRBD1. Germline V lookup: CDR1 SGHTA, CDR2 FQGTGA. Trimming took 5 bases from V and 4 from J; bases not matched to a gene: 3. There are 13 residues in the CDR3.

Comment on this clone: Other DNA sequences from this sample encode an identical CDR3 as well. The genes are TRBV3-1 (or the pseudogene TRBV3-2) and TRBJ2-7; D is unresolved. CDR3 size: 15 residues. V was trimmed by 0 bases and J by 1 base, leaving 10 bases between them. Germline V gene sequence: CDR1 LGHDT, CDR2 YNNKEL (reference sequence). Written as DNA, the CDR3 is TGTGCCAGCAGCCAAGATTCAGGATTATCCTACGAGCAGTACTTC. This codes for CASSQDSGLSYEQYF.

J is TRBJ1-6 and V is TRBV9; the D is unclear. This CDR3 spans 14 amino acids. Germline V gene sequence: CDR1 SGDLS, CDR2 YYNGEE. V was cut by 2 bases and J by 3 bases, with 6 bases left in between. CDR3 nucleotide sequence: TGTGCCAGCAGCGTGGCTAGCTATAATTCACCCCTCCACTTT. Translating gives CASSVASYNSPLHF. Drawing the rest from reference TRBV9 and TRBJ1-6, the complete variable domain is DSGVTQTPKHLITATGQRVTLRCSPRSGDLSVYWYQQSLDQGLQFLIQYYNGEERAKGNILERFSAQQFPDLHSELNLSSLELGDSALYFCASSVASYNSPLHFGNGTRLTVT.

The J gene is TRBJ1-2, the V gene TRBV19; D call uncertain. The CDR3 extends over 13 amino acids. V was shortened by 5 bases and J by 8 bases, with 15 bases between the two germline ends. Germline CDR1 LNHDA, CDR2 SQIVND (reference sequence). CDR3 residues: CASSRGSSEGYTF. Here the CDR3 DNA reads TGTGCCAGTAGTCGAGGGAGCTCGGAAGGCTACACCTTC.

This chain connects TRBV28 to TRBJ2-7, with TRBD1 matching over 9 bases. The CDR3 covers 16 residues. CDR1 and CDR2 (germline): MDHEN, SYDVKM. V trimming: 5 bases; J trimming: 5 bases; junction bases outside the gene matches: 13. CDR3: CASSPPRDRVDHEQYF. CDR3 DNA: TGTGCCAGCAGTCCCCCCCGGGACAGGGTTGACCACGAGCAGTACTTC.

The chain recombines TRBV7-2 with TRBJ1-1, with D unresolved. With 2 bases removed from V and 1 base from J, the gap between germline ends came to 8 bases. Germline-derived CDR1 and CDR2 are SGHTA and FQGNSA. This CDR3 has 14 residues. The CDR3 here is CASSLNGGNTEAFF. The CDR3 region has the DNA TGTGCCAGCAGCTTAAATGGAGGGAACACTGAAGCTTTCTTT.